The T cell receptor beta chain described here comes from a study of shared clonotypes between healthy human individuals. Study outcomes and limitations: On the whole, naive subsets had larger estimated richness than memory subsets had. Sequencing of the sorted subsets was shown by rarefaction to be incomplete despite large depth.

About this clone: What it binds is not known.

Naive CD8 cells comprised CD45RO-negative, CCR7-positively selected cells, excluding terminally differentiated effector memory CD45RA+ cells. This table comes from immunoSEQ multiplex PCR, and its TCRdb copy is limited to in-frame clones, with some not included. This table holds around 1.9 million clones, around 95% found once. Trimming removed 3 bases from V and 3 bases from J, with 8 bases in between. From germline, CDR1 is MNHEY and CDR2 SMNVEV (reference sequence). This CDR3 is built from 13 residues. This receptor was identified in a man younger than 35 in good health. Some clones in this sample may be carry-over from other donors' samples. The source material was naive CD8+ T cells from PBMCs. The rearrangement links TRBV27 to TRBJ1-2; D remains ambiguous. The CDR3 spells CASSFGRYYGYTF. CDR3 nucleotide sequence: TGTGCCAGCAGTTTCGGGAGGTACTATGGCTACACCTTC.